This T cell receptor (beta chain) was sequenced for a study of human T cells and chemical hapten exposure. Study conclusions and caveats: A positive correlation with patch test score was found for PT1 expanded TCR counts.

The library tagged each cDNA molecule with unique molecular identifiers. MiXCR, applied by TCRdb to the RACE reads, yields one record per CDR3 protein. The sample holds just over 350,000 distinct CDR3 sequences, just under 6.5% seen once. Time point in this sample: patch test 2, 6 weeks after DPC sensitization. The treatment denotes: therapeutic diphenylcyclopropenone sensitization with weekly scalp DPC. This clonotype was counted many times. Its antigen is still unknown. The receptor was isolated from a woman younger than 30 with alopecia areata. Some clones in this sample may be carry-over from other donors' samples. Here the sequenced sample was whole blood, taken in connection with sensitization to the hapten diphenylcyclopropenone (DPC).

The CDR3: CASSYTGGNQPQHF. The CDR3 DNA reads as TGTGCCAGCAGTTACACAGGGGGCAATCAGCCCCAGCATTTT. The chain has TRBV12-3 or TRBV12-4 and TRBJ1-5, with 7 bases fitting TRBD1. This CDR3 is built from 14 residues. Germline trimming cut 4 bases from V and 2 bases from J; bases unmatched to any gene: 2.